This T cell receptor (beta chain) was obtained from a study of STAT5B mutations in CD4+ large granular lymphocyte leukemia. Regarding the study as a whole: CD4-sorted patient repertoires seemed more clonal than healthy CD4+ repertoires.

The CDR3 consists of 14 residues. Deletions cut 5 bases from V and 5 bases from J, with 15 bases between. Germline V lookup: CDR1 SGHAT, CDR2 FQNNGV. Per the original methods: Productive clonotypes were detectable down to 2.59 x 10-5 frequency. The assay was immunoSEQ multiplex PCR, and TCRdb's table has in-frame clones only and misses some. The DNA gave D and trimming, while V, J and clone size come from that table. The sample includes around 21,000 clones, 75% of them seen just once. Notes on this clone: Antigen specificity is unknown.

The clonotype was recovered from a human donor in good health. The sample consisted of CD4+ T cells from blood buffy coats. This sequence joins TRBV11-2 and TRBJ2-5, with D unresolved. CDR3 DNA sequence: TGTGCCAGCAGCCCCCAGTTAGCCGGGGAGACCCAGTACTTC. Amino acids: CASSPQLAGETQYF.